The 21 T cell receptor beta chains reported below all come from one sample, sequenced in a study of OX40 agonist ivuxolimab in advanced cancers. The repertoire was sequenced with immunoSEQ multiplex PCR; TCRdb's copy has only in-frame clones and lacks some. The sample has about 58,000 clones, approximately 75% seen once. Sequenced material: CD4+ or CD8+ T cells sorted from blood, taken in a trial of the OX40 agonist ivuxolimab. Receptor source: an adult with an advanced solid tumor such as melanoma, head and neck, liver or kidney cancer.

This sequence joins TRBV2 and TRBJ2-3; D remains ambiguous. CDR3 length: 11 amino acids. V was shortened by 5 bases and J by 2 bases, with 2 bases between the two germline ends. CDR1 is SNHLY and CDR2 is FYNNEI in the germline V gene. CDR3 nucleotide sequence: TGTGCCAGCAGTTTCACAGATACGCAGTATTTT. Its protein is CASSFTDTQYF.

This chain joins TRBV28 and TRBJ1-4, with D possibly being TRBD1 (5 bases). This CDR3 comprises 15 residues. Germline V gene lookup returns CDR1 MDHEN and CDR2 SYDVKM. V gave up 3 bases and J gave up 1 base, with 9 bases separating them. CDR3 protein: CASSFGQGTNEKLFF. Here the CDR3 DNA reads TGTGCCAGCAGTTTTGGTCAGGGAACTAATGAAAAACTGTTTTTT.

This chain links TRBV2 with TRBJ1-2, with D tentatively TRBD1 (5 bases). Germline-derived CDR1 and CDR2 are SNHLY and FYNNEI. The CDR3 extends over 13 amino acids. Trimming took off 1 base at V and 5 bases at J, with 8 bases between the two ends. DNA of the CDR3: TGTGCCAGCAGTGAAGGGGGCGGGTATGGCTACACCTTC. Amino acids: CASSEGGGYGYTF.

The chain is built from TRBV19 and TRBJ1-6; 9 positions match TRBD1. The CDR3 loop spans 15 amino acids. Germline CDR1 and CDR2: LNHDA and SQIVND (reference sequence). Germline trimming cut 5 bases from V and 7 bases from J; bases unmatched to any gene: 6. CDR3 loop: CASSPNRGRNSPLHF. In DNA form, the CDR3 reads TGTGCCAGTAGTCCCAACAGGGGGCGAAATTCACCCCTCCACTTT. Supplemented by reference TRBV19 and TRBJ1-6, the full variable domain reads DGGITQSPKYLFRKEGQNVTLSCEQNLNHDAMYWYRQDPGQGLRLIYYSQIVNDFQKGDIAEGYSVSREKKESFPLTVTSAQKNPTAFYLCASSPNRGRNSPLHFGNGTRLTVT.

DNA for the CDR3: TGTGCCAGCAGCCATCTACAAGGGACCGGGGAGCTGTTTTTT. This translates into CASSHLQGTGELFF. The chain is built from TRBV14 and TRBJ2-2; D not resolved. Germline-derived CDR1 and CDR2 are SGHDN and FVKESK. V was pared by 3 bases and J by 5 bases, with 10 bases between. CDR3 length: 14 residues.

CDR3 coding DNA: TGTGCCAGCAGTTACAGGGACAGAGGGGCCTACGAGCAGTACTTC. Translating it yields CASSYRDRGAYEQYF. The rearrangement uses TRBV6-5 and TRBJ2-7; 7 bases fit TRBD1. The CDR3 runs 15 residues. CDR1 is MNHEY and CDR2 is SVGAGI in the germline V gene. After removal of 2 bases from V and 2 bases from J, the junction contained 6 bases not matched to a gene.

The gene calls are TRBV5-6 and TRBJ2-2, with 7 bases fitting TRBD2. The length of the CDR3 is 17 residues. The germline gives CDR1 SGHDT, CDR2 YYEEEE. V was pared by 0 bases and J by 6 bases, with 11 bases of the junction left unmatched. The DNA of the CDR3 is TGTGCCAGCAGCTTGGATCTGGGAGGGTTTATTTCCGGGGAGCTGTTTTTT. Translated, it gives CASSLDLGGFISGELFF.

The rearrangement joins TRBV11-2 to TRBJ1-2; 7 bases match TRBD1. V trimming: 2 bases; J trimming: 4 bases; junction bases outside the gene matches: 4. There are 14 residues in the CDR3. Per the germline V gene, CDR1 is SGHAT and CDR2 is FQNNGV. This CDR3 is CASSLLTGSYGYTF. For the CDR3, the DNA is TGTGCCAGCAGCTTACTGACAGGGTCCTATGGCTACACCTTC.

The DNA for the CDR3 is TGTGCCAGCAGCCAAGAAGCATTTTTCTATGGCTACACCTTC. Translating gives CASSQEAFFYGYTF. V gene TRBV7-9 combines with J gene TRBJ1-2; D gene ambiguous. This CDR3 region has 14 residues. The V end was cut by 5 bases, the J end by 4 bases, with 14 bases between. Germline V lookup: CDR1 SEHNR, CDR2 FQNEAQ (reference sequence).

The rearrangement uses TRBV7-2 and TRBJ2-1; 8 nucleotides match TRBD2. The germline CDR1 and CDR2 sequences are SGHTA and FQGNSA. After removal of 4 bases from V and 8 bases from J, the junction contained 10 bases not matched to a gene. The length of the CDR3 is 15 residues. Here the CDR3 reads CASSWKGGGWDEQFF. Here the CDR3 DNA reads TGTGCCAGCAGCTGGAAAGGCGGGGGGTGGGATGAGCAGTTCTTC.

V usage is TRBV11-2 and J usage is TRBJ2-7, with 7 bases that match TRBD1. The germline V gene encodes CDR1 SGHAT and CDR2 FQNNGV. The J segment lost 1 base and the V segment lost 6 bases, leaving 0 bases of the junction unmatched. The CDR3 contains 12 residues. This chain's CDR3 is CASRGQSYEQYF. The CDR3 DNA sequence: TGTGCCAGCAGGGGACAGTCCTACGAGCAGTACTTC.

This clone showed up just once. The chain couples TRBV6-6 to TRBJ2-7; D may be TRBD2 (6 bases). The CDR3 runs 16 residues. Trimming stripped 3 bases from V and 5 bases from J, with 20 bases between. Per germline, CDR1 MNHNY and CDR2 SVGAGI (reference sequence). In nucleotides, the CDR3 is TGTGCCAGCAGTTATAAGGGGAGGCTCAGGATCCACGAGCAGTACTTC. Amino acid sequence: CASSYKGRLRIHEQYF.

This clone has a single count. The CDR3 sequence is CASSPPVSYEQYF. The CDR3 bases are TGTGCCAGCTCACCACCAGTCTCCTACGAGCAGTACTTC. V is TRBV18 and J is TRBJ2-7; no definite D call. The CDR3 spans 13 residues. V was shortened by 0 bases and J by 0 bases, with 3 bases between the two germline ends. Per germline, CDR1 KGHSH and CDR2 LQKENI. Full variable domain (outside the CDR3, taken from reference TRBV18 and TRBJ2-7): NAGVMQNPRHLVRRRGQEARLRCSPMKGHSHVYWYRQLPEEGLKFMVYLQKENIIDESGMPKERFSAEFPKEGPSILRIQQVVRGDSAAYFCASSPPVSYEQYFGPGTRLTVT.

The chain couples TRBV5-1 to TRBJ2-1; TRBD2 might be the D (7 bases). The V end was cut by 0 bases, the J end by 8 bases, with 15 bases between. The CDR3 sequence is 15 residues long. Germline V gene data show CDR1 as SGHRS and CDR2 as YFSETQ. Here the CDR3 DNA reads TGCGCCAGCAGCTTGGATACGGGGGGCCTGGATGAGCAGTTCTTC. It yields the protein CASSLDTGGLDEQFF. The full variable domain, its missing parts supplied by reference TRBV5-1 and TRBJ2-1, is KAGVTQTPRYLIKTRGQQVTLSCSPISGHRSVSWYQQTPGQGLQFLFEYFSETQRNKGNFPGRFSGRQFSNSRSEMNVSTLELGDSALYLCASSLDTGGLDEQFFGPGTRLTVL.

The chain has TRBV5-6 and TRBJ1-2; 9 nucleotides agree with TRBD1. CDR3 length: 13 residues. With V trimmed by 7 bases and J by 8 bases, 9 bases remained unmatched. Germline lookup yields CDR1 SGHDT and CDR2 YYEEEE. CDR3 in DNA: TGTGCCAGCGGTCCGGGACAGGGAGGAGGCTACACCTTC. It yields the protein CASGPGQGGGYTF.

The chain recombines TRBV5-1 with TRBJ1-2; D not resolved. The V gene lost 0 bases and the J gene lost 4 bases, with 10 bases spanning the gap. Per the germline V gene, CDR1 is SGHRS and CDR2 is YFSETQ. The CDR3 is 14 residues long. The CDR3 sequence is CASSLAPDGYGYTF. The CDR3 bases are TGCGCCAGCAGCTTGGCACCGGACGGCTATGGCTACACCTTC. Looking up the rest from reference TRBV5-1 and TRBJ1-2 gives the full variable domain: KAGVTQTPRYLIKTRGQQVTLSCSPISGHRSVSWYQQTPGQGLQFLFEYFSETQRNKGNFPGRFSGRQFSNSRSEMNVSTLELGDSALYLCASSLAPDGYGYTFGSGTRLTVV.

J is TRBJ2-6 and V is TRBV6-7; either TRBD1 or TRBD2 may supply D (5 bases each). TRBV6-7 is an ORF; its function is uncertain. The CDR3 consists of 12 residues. Trimming removed 10 bases from V and 13 bases from J, with 17 bases in between. This CDR3 reads CATAARGPVLTF. The DNA for the CDR3 is TGTGCCACCGCGGCCCGGGGACCGGTCCTGACTTTC.

Only a few counts were recorded for this clone. This chain joins TRBV27 and TRBJ2-3, with 12 positions matching TRBD2. CDR1 and CDR2 (germline): MNHEY, SMNVEV (reference sequence). J was trimmed by 2 bases and V by 5 bases; bases with no gene match: 8. This CDR3 is built from 17 residues. The CDR3 spells CASSPLTSGGPTDTQYF. The CDR3 nucleotides are TGTGCCAGCAGTCCCCTCACTAGCGGGGGGCCCACAGATACGCAGTATTTT.

The rearrangement joins TRBV4-2 to TRBJ2-5; 9 bases are a match to TRBD2. V shed 2 bases, J shed 4 bases, and the junction held 8 bases outside the gene matches. In germline, CDR1 is LGHNA, CDR2 YNFKEQ. The CDR3 runs to 16 residues. The CDR3 bases are TGTGCCAGCAGCCAATCGAGCGGGGGGCACGGAGAGACCCAGTACTTC. It is translated as CASSQSSGGHGETQYF.

This clone was counted a few times. The chain employs TRBV11-2 and TRBJ1-1, with D perhaps matching TRBD1 (6 bases). CDR1 is SGHAT and CDR2 is FQNNGV in the germline V gene. With 3 bases removed from V and 10 bases from J, the gap between germline ends came to 9 bases. This CDR3 is built from 11 residues. DNA of the CDR3: TGTGCCAGCAGCTTCGGACAGACAGCTTTCTTT. This gives the protein CASSFGQTAFF.

The rearrangement uses TRBV2 and TRBJ1-2; the D is unclear. CDR1 is SNHLY, CDR2 FYNNEI, per germline. V lost 8 bases, J lost 4 bases, and 8 bases lay in between. The CDR3 is made up of 11 amino acids. The CDR3 DNA reads TGTGCCAGCGGTAGACGCTATGGCTACACCTTC. The encoded protein is CASGRRYGYTF.